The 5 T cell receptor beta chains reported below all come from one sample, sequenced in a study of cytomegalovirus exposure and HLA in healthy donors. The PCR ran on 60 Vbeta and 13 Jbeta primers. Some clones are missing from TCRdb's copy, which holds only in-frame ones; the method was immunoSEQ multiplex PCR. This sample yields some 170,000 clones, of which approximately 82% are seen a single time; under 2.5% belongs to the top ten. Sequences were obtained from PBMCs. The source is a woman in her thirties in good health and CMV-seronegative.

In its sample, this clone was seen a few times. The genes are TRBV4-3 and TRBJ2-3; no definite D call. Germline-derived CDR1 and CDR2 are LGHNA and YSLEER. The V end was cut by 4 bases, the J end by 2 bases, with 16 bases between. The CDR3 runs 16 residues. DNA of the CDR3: TGCGCCAGCAGCCCCAGGATCGGTCCCCTCACAGATACGCAGTATTTT. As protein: CASSPRIGPLTDTQYF.

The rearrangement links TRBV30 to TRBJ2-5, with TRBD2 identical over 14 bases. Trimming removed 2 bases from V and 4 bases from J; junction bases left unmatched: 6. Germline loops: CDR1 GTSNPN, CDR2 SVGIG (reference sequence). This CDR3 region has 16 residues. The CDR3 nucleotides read TGTGCCTGGAGTAGACTAGCGGGAGGGCTCATAGAGACCCAGTACTTC. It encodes CAWSRLAGGLIETQYF.

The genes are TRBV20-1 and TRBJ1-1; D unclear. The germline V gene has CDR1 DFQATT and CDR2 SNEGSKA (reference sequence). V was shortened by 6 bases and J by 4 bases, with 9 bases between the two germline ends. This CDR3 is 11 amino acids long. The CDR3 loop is CSAARVTEAFF. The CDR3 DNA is TGCAGTGCCGCCCGCGTCACTGAAGCTTTCTTT.

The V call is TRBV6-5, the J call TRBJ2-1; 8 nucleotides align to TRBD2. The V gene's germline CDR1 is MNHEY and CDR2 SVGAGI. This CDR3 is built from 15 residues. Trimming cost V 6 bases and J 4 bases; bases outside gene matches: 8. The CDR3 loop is CASSQSGSNYNEQFF. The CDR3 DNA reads TGTGCCAGCAGCCAGAGCGGGAGCAATTACAATGAGCAGTTCTTC.

The CDR3 here is CASSPFEASRSGNTIYF. The CDR3 DNA is TGTGCCAGCTCACCATTCGAGGCTTCCCGGTCTGGAAACACCATATATTTT. The chain couples TRBV18 to TRBJ1-3; D remains ambiguous. Deletions cut 2 bases from V and 1 base from J, with 15 bases between. The CDR3 extends over 17 amino acids. Germline CDR1 KGHSH, CDR2 LQKENI.